Listed below are T cell receptor beta chains from one sample, sequenced in a study of cytomegalovirus exposure and HLA in healthy donors. The repertoire was sequenced with immunoSEQ multiplex PCR; TCRdb's copy has only in-frame clones and lacks some. Of around 200,000 clones listed, almost 80% are singletons. The sequenced sample consisted of PBMCs. The receptors originated from a woman aged 18 to 35 in good health and CMV-seronegative. Each CDR3 is given without its conserved first and last residue. The listing skips clone size in some rows; elsewhere it reads once, few, many or a size class.

V gene	J gene	clone size	CDR3 protein
TRBV27	TRBJ1-6	NA	ASSLFSGRRSPLH
TRBV29-1	TRBJ1-1	NA	SVTTGGKGYTEAF
TRBV5-1	TRBJ1-1	NA	ASSLAGQGDTEAF
TRBV28	TRBJ1-2	NA	ASSLFGQGEGGSNYGYT
TRBV29-1	TRBJ1-4	NA	SVEVTGVANEKLF
TRBV9	TRBJ2-5	once	ASSGGLIQETQY
TRBV7-9	TRBJ2-5	NA	ASSLTGYRAQETQY
TRBV9	TRBJ2-3	NA	ASSGGGTSDTQY
TRBV7-3	TRBJ1-1	few	ASSLNRNTEAF
TRBV27	TRBJ1-2	NA	ASSLRGGGRTYGYT
TRBV9	TRBJ1-1	NA	ASSATTKQAEAF
TRBV30	TRBJ1-6	few	ALESREAAYNSPLH
TRBV23-1	TRBJ1-3	once	ASTLKGAIY
TRBV19	TRBJ1-4	NA	ASTPTGGGKLF
TRBV7-9	TRBJ1-1	NA	ASSLAGGRVTEAF
TRBV2	TRBJ1-5	NA	ASSVQGYSNQPQH
TRBV7-2	TRBJ1-1	NA	ASSPRTGADTEAF
TRBV14	TRBJ2-1	NA	ASSPDFYTYNEQF
TRBV19	TRBJ1-4	NA	ASSPVQGAVF
TRBV7-3	TRBJ1-1	NA	ASSSTGTPNTEAF
TRBV5-1	TRBJ2-5	NA	ASSIRQLKETQY
TRBV30	TRBJ1-3	NA	AWFYSGNTIY
TRBV7-2	TRBJ2-7	NA	ASRTTSFYEQY
TRBV13	TRBJ2-7	NA	ASSFGSSYEQY
TRBV4-2	TRBJ2-5	few	ASSQTGTSGSETQY
TRBV7-9	TRBJ1-1	NA	ASSPGTGGMNTEAF
TRBV11-2	TRBJ2-2	NA	ASSLVINTGELF
TRBV28	TRBJ2-6	NA	ASSQGQGIFSGANVLT